The sample holds one count of the clone carrying this T cell receptor beta chain. Its antigen remains unidentified. Other nucleotide sequences in the sample specify the same CDR3. Original processing methods: ImmunoSEQ output lacked quality scores and full-length reads, limiting matched filtering. TCRdb's table, derived via immunoSEQ multiplex PCR, lists solely in-frame clones and lacks some. D and trimming were read from the DNA, whereas the V and J calls and clone size are those reported in that table. The sample shows about 2,100,000 clones, roughly 91% of them seen only once. The sample belongs to a study of shared clonotypes between healthy human individuals. The study, taken as a whole, reports: Naive subsets typically showed greater estimated richness than memory subsets.

Cells designated naive CD8 were CD45RO-negative and were positively selected for CCR7, with terminally differentiated effector memory CD45RA+ cells excluded. The donors, all of them Caucasian adults, lived in Nashville, Tennessee. This clonotype originated in a man aged 18 to 29 in good health. Some clones in this sample may be carry-over from other donors' samples. The sample taken for sequencing was naive CD8+ T cells from PBMCs.

The DNA of the CDR3 is TGTGCCAGCAGCGTAGGAGGGGGAAGGAATCAGCCCCAGCATTTT. This sequence encodes CASSVGGGRNQPQHF. The chain links TRBV9 to TRBJ1-5, with D tentatively TRBD1 (6 bases). Germline lookup yields CDR1 SGDLS and CDR2 YYNGEE. The CDR3 runs to 15 residues. Trimming took off 0 bases at V and 4 bases at J, with 11 bases between the two ends.